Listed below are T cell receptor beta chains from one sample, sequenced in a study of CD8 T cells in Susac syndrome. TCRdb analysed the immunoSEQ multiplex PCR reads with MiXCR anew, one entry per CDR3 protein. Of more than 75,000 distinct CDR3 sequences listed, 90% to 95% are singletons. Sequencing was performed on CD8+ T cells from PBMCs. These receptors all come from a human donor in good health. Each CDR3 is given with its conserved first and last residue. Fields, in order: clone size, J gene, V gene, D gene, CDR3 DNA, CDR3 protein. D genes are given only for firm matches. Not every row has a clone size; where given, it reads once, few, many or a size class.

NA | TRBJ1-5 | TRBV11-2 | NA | TGTGCCAGCAGTCGGGACAATCAGCCCCAGCATTTT | CASSRDNQPQHF
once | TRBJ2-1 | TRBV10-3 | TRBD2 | TGTGCCACTCACGGGGGGGATGAGCAGTTCTTC | CATHGGDEQFF
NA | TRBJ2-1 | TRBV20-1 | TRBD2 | TGCAGTGCCAGGACTAGCGGGAGGAATGAGCAGTTCTTC | CSARTSGRNEQFF
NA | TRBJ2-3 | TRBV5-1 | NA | TGCGCCAGCAGCTTGGGCGGGAGCACAGATACGCAGTATTTT | CASSLGGSTDTQYF
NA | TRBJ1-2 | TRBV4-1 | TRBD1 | TGCGCCAGCAGCCAAGTTTTTGGGACCGGGACAGGGGACGGCTACACCTTC | CASSQVFGTGTGDGYTF
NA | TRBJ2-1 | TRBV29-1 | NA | TGCAGCGTTCCCTCCCCGTGGCTTAGCGGAAATTACAATGAGCAGTTCTTC | CSVPSPWLSGNYNEQFF
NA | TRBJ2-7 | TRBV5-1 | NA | TGCGCCAGCAGCCGGGCGGGCCCCAGGGTTTACGAGCAGTACTTC | CASSRAGPRVYEQYF
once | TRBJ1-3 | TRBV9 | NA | TGTGCCAGCAGAGGGTCGGATCGGGGAAACACCATATATTTT | CASRGSDRGNTIYF
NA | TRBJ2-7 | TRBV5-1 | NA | TGCGCCAGTACCAGCGAGGAGTACGAGCAGTACTTC | CASTSEEYEQYF
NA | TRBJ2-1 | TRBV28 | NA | TGTGCCAGCAGACCGACCCAGGACGGTGAGCAGTTCTTC | CASRPTQDGEQFF
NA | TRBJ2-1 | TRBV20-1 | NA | TGCAGTGCCCCAAAGGCCGAATATACCTACAATGAGCAGTTCTTC | CSAPKAEYTYNEQFF
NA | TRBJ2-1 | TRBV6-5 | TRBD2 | TGTGCCAGCAGTCTTCTAGCGGTCCCCTACAATGAGCAGTTCTTC | CASSLLAVPYNEQFF
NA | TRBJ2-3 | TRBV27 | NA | TGTGCCAGCAGTCCCATTCTTCGGGATACGCAGTATTTT | CASSPILRDTQYF
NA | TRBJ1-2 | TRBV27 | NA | TGTGCCAGCAGTTCTGGGTTGTACGATCGAGGCTACACCTTC | CASSSGLYDRGYTF
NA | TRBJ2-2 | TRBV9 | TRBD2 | TGTGCCAGCAGCGTAGGAGGCGGGGGAATCCCGGGGGAGCTGTTTTTT | CASSVGGGGIPGELFF
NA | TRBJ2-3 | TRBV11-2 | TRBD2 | TGTGCCAGCAGCTTAGGTTTGTCCGCGGGAGGCGATACGCAGTATTTT | CASSLGLSAGGDTQYF
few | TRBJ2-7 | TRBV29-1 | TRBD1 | TGCAGCGTGGGGACAGGGAAGGGCTACGAGCAGTACTTC | CSVGTGKGYEQYF
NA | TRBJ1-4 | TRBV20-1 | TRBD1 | TGCAGTGCTAGACGGGACAGGGGGTTCGGAACTAATGAAAAACTGTTTTTT | CSARRDRGFGTNEKLFF
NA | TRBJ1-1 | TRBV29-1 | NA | TGCAGCGTTGCTCGGGGGGCGGCGGTAACTGAAGCTTTCTTT | CSVARGAAVTEAFF
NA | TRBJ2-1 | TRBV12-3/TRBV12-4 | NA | TGTGCCAGCAGCCCACCGGGGGCTAGCGGAGACAATGAGCAGTTCTTC | CASSPPGASGDNEQFF
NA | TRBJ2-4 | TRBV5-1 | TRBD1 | TGCGCCAGCAGCTCTTACACAGGGGGCGCCGTAGACATTCAGTACTTC | CASSSYTGGAVDIQYF
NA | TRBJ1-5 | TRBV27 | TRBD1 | TGTGCCAGCAGTTTATGGGCCGGGACAGGGATAGAGCAGCCCCAGCATTTT | CASSLWAGTGIEQPQHF
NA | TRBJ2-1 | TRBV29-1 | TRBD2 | TGCAGCGGCCAGGTGGGGGGGTATTACAATGAGCAGTTCTTC | CSGQVGGYYNEQFF
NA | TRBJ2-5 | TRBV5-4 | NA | TGTGCCAGCAGCTTGCAGGGCCTCGCAGCCTACCAAGAGACCCAGTACTTC | CASSLQGLAAYQETQYF
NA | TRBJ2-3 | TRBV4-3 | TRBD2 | TGCGCCAGCGGACGAGCGGGGTACACAGATACGCAGTATTTT | CASGRAGYTDTQYF
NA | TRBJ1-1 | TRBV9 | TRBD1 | TGTGCCAGCAGCCCCGGAACAGGGGTGAACACTGAAGCTTTCTTT | CASSPGTGVNTEAFF
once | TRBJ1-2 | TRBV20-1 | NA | TGCAGTGCTAGGCCCTACTCCCCGGGGGACAAATCCAACTATGGCTACACCTTC | CSARPYSPGDKSNYGYTF
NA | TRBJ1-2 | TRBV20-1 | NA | TGCAGTGCTACCCCGGGACAACTGCCCTATGGCTACACCTTC | CSATPGQLPYGYTF
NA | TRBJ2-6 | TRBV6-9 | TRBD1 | TGTGCCAGCCCAGTCCGGGACAGGGTATCCTCTGGGGCCAACGTCCTGACTTTC | CASPVRDRVSSGANVLTF
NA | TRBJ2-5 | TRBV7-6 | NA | TGTGCCAGCAGCAACATTAGTGGGTTCCAAGAGACCCAGTACTTC | CASSNISGFQETQYF
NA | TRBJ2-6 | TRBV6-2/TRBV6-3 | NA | TGTGCCAGCAGCCCTACCAGCTCTGGGGCCAACGTCCTGACTTTC | CASSPTSSGANVLTF
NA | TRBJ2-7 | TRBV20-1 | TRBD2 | TGCAGTGCTAGACTAGCGGGGGGGCCAACGCAGTACTTC | CSARLAGGPTQYF
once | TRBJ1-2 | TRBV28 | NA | TGTGCCAGCAGTCTTCCCCCGTGGGGCTACACCTTC | CASSLPPWGYTF
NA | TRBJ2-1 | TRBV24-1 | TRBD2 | TGTGCCACCAGTACCGGGACTACTACCTACAATGAGCAGTTCTTC | CATSTGTTTYNEQFF
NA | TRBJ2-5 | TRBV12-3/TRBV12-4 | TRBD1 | TGTGCCAGCAGGCCGCAGGGGGCTTATGAGACCCAGTACTTC | CASRPQGAYETQYF
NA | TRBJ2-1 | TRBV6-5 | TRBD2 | TGTGCCAGCACTAGCGGGACGCATGAGCAGTTCTTC | CASTSGTHEQFF
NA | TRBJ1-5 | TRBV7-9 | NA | TGTGCCAGCAGCGAGGCGGGGTTTAATCAGCCCCAGCATTTT | CASSEAGFNQPQHF
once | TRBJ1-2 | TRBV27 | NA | TGTGCCAGCAGTGTGACAGACCGGTATGGCTACACCTTC | CASSVTDRYGYTF
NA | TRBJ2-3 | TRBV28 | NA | TGTGCCAGCAGTTTATATCTAGCGCAAGATACGCAGTATTTT | CASSLYLAQDTQYF
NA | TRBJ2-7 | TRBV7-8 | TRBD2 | TGTGCCAGCAGCTTAGGCCCTAGGCGGGGGGAGTCCTACGAGCAGTACTTC | CASSLGPRRGESYEQYF
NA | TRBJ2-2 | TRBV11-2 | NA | TGTGCCAGCAGCTTAGTCAGAGAGGGGAACACCGGGGAGCTGTTTTTT | CASSLVREGNTGELFF
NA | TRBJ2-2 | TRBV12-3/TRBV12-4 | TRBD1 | TGTGCCAGCAGTGGACAGGGGTCCGCCGGGGAGCTGTTTTTT | CASSGQGSAGELFF
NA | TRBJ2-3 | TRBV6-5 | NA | TGTGCCACCACCGTGGGGGGCGGGACAGATACGCAGTATTTT | CATTVGGGTDTQYF
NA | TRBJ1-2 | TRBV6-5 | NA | TGTGCCAGCAGTTACGGGGCAGCAGGGGAAGACACCTTC | CASSYGAAGEDTF